The next 8 T cell receptor beta chains were all read from a single sample in a study of blood T cell repertoires in COVID-19. Assay: immunoSEQ multiplex PCR; the TCRdb copy retains only in-frame clones and omits some. The table lists about 310,000 clones, about nine tenths of them singletons. What was sequenced was PBMCs or T cells enriched from blood (not recorded which). These TCRs come from a woman between 25 and 40 years old who had recovered from COVID-19.

To note about this clone: A junction boundary mismatches the germline segment, possibly from a read error. The chain links TRBV7-7 to TRBJ2-2; D gene uncertain. The CDR3 contains 16 residues. Germline CDR1 reads SSHAT; CDR2 reads FNYEAQ (reference sequence). In DNA form, the CDR3 reads TGTGCTAGCAGCCCCCTCAGCGTAGGGAACACCGGGGAGCTGTTTTTT. This translates into CASSPLSVGNTGELFF.

This chain links TRBV5-6 with TRBJ2-7, with 7 bases fitting TRBD1. The length of the CDR3 is 15 residues. Trimming took 4 bases from V and 0 from J; bases not matched to a gene: 7. Germline CDR1 SGHDT, CDR2 YYEEEE. The CDR3 here is CASSLTGSSSYEQYF. The CDR3 nucleotides read TGTGCCAGCAGCCTGACAGGGTCGAGCTCCTACGAGCAGTACTTC.

This chain links TRBV10-2 with TRBJ2-7; D gene uncertain. Trimming cost V 2 bases and J 2 bases, with 13 bases left between them. This CDR3 is 15 amino acids long. The germline V gene encodes CDR1 WSHSY and CDR2 SAAADI. The CDR3 DNA follows: TGCGCCAGCAGTGAGATACGGCAGAGCGCCTACGAGCAGTACTTC. This translates into CASSEIRQSAYEQYF.

This clone showed up just once. The chain combines TRBV18 with TRBJ1-5; D uncertain. Deletions cut 2 bases from V and 6 bases from J, with 11 bases between. The germline V gene has CDR1 KGHSH and CDR2 LQKENI. CDR3 length equals 14 residues. CDR3 bases: TGTGCCAGCTCACCAACACAGTCAGGTCAGCCCCAGCATTTT. Its translation: CASSPTQSGQPQHF.

The CDR3 nucleotides are TGTGCCAGCGACAGGATACCGGGACAGGGGGCGAGAGGCTACACCTTC. Translation: CASDRIPGQGARGYTF. The rearrangement links TRBV2 to TRBJ1-2; TRBD1 agrees at 12 bases. This CDR3 contains 16 residues. Germline trimming cut 8 bases from V and 8 bases from J; bases unmatched to any gene: 15. CDR1 is SNHLY, CDR2 FYNNEI, per germline.

This chain connects TRBV10-3 to TRBJ2-1; TRBD2 agrees at 15 bases. In germline, CDR1 is ENHRY, CDR2 SYGVKD. The CDR3 sequence is 19 residues long. Unmatched junction bases numbered 19, after V lost 7 bases and J lost 9 bases. CDR3 coding DNA: TGTGCCATCAATAGAGGGGGACTAGCGGGAGGAGTGGATATCGGTGAGCAGTTCTTC. Residues: CAINRGGLAGGVDIGEQFF.

The table lists this clone with a count of one. The chain combines TRBV6-5 with TRBJ1-2; D possibly corresponds to TRBD1 (6 bases). The length of the CDR3 is 14 residues. Trimming removed 6 bases at V and 3 bases at J, with 14 bases between. The germline V gene encodes CDR1 MNHEY and CDR2 SVGAGI. The CDR3 DNA follows: TGTGCCAGCAGCCCCGGGACAAGGGACTATGGCTACACCTTC. This translates into CASSPGTRDYGYTF.

This chain links TRBV13 with TRBJ1-1; TRBD1 might be the D (6 bases). The CDR3 spans 15 residues. Germline CDR1 is PRHDT and CDR2 is FYEKMQ (reference sequence). V dropped 0 bases and J dropped 4 bases, with 12 bases sitting between them. The CDR3 nucleotides are TGTGCCAGCAGCTTAGGGGGGGCAGGGCGCACTGAAGCTTTCTTT. Translated, it gives CASSLGGAGRTEAFF.